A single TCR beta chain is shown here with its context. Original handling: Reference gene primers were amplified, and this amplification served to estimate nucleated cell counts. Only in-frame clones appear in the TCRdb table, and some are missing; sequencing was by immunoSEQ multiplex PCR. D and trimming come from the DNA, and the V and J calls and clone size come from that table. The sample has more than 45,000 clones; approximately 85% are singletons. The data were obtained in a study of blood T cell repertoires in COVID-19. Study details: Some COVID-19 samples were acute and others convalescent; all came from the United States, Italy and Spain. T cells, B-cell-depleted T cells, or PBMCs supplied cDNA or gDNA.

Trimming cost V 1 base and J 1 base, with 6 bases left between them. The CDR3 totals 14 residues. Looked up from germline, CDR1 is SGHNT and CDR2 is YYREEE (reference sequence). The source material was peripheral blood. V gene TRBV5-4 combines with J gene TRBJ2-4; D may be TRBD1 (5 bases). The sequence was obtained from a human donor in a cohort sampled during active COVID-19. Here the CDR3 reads CASSLSGAKNIQYF. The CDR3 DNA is TGTGCCAGCAGCTTGTCAGGGGCCAAAAACATTCAGTACTTC.